Detailed here is one T cell receptor (beta chain). What it recognizes is unknown. A universal primer site was incorporated via template switching, and the cDNA contained unique molecular identifiers. MiXCR was run by TCRdb on the 5' RACE reads, yielding one entry per CDR3 protein. The sample lists 1,800,000 or so distinct CDR3 sequences, around 33% occurring once. Every one of the donors was a healthy Caucasian. V gave up 2 bases and J gave up 11 bases; unmatched junction bases: 5. This CDR3 region has 13 residues. Germline values: CDR1 SGDLS, CDR2 YYNGEE. The data were obtained in a study of identical twins. Study conclusions and caveats: Reduced insertions were recorded for abundant cord blood beta clonotypes, with no such pattern in memory repertoires. Out-of-frame alpha sequences shared between twins exhibited an excess of low generation probability.

The source of this sequence is a newborn girl in good health. The specimen sequenced was cord blood. The V gene is TRBV9, the J gene TRBJ1-1; 11 nucleotides line up with TRBD1. The CDR3 sequence: CASSVGQGGNAFF. The CDR3 nucleotides read TGTGCCAGCAGCGTGGGACAGGGGGGGAATGCTTTCTTT.